This T cell receptor (beta chain) was profiled in a study of T cells in Graves' hyperthyroidism and ophthalmopathy. Trimming took 3 bases from V and 2 from J, leaving 13 bases between them. CDR3 length: 15 amino acids. CDR1 and CDR2 (germline): LNHDA, SQIVND (reference sequence). Blood was obtained at the first hyperthyroidism diagnosis, which preceded any ophthalmopathy symptoms. At least ten counts were recorded for this clonotype. The source material, RNA transcripts, was used to amplify TCR beta CDR3 regions. With the HTBI primer set, the TCR CDR3 went through a first round of RT-PCR. TCRdb recomputed calls from the multiplex PCR reads with MiXCR, one row per CDR3 protein. The table has under 350,000 distinct CDR3 sequences, less than 30% seen once; the top ten hold more than 25%.

The sequencing input was blood. This TCR was recovered from a man between 35 and 55 years old with Graves' hyperthyroidism that later progressed to Graves' ophthalmopathy. The V gene is TRBV19, the J gene TRBJ1-2, with D unclear. Written as DNA, the CDR3 is TGTGCCAGTAGTATTTTGGGTGGCAGGAACTATGGCTACACCTTC. Its translation is CASSILGGRNYGYTF.